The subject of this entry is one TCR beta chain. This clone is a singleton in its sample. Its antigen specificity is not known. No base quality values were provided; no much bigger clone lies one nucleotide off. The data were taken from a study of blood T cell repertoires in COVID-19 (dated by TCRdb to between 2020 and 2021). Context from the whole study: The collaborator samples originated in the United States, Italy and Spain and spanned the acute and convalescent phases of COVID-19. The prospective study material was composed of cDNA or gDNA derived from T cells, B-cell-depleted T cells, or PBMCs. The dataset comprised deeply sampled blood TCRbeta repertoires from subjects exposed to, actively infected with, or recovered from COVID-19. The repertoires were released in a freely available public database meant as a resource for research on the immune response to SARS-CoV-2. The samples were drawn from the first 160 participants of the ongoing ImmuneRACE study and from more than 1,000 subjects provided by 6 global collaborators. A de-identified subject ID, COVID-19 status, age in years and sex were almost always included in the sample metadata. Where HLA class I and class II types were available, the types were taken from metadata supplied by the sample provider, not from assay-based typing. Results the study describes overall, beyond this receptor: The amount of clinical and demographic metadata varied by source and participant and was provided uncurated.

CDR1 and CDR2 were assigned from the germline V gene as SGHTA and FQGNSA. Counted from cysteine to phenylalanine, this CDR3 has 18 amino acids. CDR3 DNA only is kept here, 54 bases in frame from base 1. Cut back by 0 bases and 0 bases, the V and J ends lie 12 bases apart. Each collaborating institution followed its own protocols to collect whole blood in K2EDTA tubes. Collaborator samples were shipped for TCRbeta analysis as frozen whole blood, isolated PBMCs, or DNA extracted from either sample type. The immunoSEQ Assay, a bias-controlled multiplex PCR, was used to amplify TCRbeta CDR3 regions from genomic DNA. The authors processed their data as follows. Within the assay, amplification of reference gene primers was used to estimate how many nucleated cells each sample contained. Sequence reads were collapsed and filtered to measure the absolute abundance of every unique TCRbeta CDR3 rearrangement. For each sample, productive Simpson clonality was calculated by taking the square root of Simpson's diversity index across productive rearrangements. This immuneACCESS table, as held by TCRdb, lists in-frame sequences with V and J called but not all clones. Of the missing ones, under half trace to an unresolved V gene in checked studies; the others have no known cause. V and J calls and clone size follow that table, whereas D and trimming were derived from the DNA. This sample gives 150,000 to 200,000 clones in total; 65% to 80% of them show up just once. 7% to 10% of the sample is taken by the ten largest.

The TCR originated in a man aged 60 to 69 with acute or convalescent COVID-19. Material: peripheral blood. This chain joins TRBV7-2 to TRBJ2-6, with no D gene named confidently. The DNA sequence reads TGTGCCAGCAGCTTAGCTGGCGGCACGAGCTCTGGGGCCAACGTCCTGACTTTC. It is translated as CASSLAGGTSSGANVLTF.